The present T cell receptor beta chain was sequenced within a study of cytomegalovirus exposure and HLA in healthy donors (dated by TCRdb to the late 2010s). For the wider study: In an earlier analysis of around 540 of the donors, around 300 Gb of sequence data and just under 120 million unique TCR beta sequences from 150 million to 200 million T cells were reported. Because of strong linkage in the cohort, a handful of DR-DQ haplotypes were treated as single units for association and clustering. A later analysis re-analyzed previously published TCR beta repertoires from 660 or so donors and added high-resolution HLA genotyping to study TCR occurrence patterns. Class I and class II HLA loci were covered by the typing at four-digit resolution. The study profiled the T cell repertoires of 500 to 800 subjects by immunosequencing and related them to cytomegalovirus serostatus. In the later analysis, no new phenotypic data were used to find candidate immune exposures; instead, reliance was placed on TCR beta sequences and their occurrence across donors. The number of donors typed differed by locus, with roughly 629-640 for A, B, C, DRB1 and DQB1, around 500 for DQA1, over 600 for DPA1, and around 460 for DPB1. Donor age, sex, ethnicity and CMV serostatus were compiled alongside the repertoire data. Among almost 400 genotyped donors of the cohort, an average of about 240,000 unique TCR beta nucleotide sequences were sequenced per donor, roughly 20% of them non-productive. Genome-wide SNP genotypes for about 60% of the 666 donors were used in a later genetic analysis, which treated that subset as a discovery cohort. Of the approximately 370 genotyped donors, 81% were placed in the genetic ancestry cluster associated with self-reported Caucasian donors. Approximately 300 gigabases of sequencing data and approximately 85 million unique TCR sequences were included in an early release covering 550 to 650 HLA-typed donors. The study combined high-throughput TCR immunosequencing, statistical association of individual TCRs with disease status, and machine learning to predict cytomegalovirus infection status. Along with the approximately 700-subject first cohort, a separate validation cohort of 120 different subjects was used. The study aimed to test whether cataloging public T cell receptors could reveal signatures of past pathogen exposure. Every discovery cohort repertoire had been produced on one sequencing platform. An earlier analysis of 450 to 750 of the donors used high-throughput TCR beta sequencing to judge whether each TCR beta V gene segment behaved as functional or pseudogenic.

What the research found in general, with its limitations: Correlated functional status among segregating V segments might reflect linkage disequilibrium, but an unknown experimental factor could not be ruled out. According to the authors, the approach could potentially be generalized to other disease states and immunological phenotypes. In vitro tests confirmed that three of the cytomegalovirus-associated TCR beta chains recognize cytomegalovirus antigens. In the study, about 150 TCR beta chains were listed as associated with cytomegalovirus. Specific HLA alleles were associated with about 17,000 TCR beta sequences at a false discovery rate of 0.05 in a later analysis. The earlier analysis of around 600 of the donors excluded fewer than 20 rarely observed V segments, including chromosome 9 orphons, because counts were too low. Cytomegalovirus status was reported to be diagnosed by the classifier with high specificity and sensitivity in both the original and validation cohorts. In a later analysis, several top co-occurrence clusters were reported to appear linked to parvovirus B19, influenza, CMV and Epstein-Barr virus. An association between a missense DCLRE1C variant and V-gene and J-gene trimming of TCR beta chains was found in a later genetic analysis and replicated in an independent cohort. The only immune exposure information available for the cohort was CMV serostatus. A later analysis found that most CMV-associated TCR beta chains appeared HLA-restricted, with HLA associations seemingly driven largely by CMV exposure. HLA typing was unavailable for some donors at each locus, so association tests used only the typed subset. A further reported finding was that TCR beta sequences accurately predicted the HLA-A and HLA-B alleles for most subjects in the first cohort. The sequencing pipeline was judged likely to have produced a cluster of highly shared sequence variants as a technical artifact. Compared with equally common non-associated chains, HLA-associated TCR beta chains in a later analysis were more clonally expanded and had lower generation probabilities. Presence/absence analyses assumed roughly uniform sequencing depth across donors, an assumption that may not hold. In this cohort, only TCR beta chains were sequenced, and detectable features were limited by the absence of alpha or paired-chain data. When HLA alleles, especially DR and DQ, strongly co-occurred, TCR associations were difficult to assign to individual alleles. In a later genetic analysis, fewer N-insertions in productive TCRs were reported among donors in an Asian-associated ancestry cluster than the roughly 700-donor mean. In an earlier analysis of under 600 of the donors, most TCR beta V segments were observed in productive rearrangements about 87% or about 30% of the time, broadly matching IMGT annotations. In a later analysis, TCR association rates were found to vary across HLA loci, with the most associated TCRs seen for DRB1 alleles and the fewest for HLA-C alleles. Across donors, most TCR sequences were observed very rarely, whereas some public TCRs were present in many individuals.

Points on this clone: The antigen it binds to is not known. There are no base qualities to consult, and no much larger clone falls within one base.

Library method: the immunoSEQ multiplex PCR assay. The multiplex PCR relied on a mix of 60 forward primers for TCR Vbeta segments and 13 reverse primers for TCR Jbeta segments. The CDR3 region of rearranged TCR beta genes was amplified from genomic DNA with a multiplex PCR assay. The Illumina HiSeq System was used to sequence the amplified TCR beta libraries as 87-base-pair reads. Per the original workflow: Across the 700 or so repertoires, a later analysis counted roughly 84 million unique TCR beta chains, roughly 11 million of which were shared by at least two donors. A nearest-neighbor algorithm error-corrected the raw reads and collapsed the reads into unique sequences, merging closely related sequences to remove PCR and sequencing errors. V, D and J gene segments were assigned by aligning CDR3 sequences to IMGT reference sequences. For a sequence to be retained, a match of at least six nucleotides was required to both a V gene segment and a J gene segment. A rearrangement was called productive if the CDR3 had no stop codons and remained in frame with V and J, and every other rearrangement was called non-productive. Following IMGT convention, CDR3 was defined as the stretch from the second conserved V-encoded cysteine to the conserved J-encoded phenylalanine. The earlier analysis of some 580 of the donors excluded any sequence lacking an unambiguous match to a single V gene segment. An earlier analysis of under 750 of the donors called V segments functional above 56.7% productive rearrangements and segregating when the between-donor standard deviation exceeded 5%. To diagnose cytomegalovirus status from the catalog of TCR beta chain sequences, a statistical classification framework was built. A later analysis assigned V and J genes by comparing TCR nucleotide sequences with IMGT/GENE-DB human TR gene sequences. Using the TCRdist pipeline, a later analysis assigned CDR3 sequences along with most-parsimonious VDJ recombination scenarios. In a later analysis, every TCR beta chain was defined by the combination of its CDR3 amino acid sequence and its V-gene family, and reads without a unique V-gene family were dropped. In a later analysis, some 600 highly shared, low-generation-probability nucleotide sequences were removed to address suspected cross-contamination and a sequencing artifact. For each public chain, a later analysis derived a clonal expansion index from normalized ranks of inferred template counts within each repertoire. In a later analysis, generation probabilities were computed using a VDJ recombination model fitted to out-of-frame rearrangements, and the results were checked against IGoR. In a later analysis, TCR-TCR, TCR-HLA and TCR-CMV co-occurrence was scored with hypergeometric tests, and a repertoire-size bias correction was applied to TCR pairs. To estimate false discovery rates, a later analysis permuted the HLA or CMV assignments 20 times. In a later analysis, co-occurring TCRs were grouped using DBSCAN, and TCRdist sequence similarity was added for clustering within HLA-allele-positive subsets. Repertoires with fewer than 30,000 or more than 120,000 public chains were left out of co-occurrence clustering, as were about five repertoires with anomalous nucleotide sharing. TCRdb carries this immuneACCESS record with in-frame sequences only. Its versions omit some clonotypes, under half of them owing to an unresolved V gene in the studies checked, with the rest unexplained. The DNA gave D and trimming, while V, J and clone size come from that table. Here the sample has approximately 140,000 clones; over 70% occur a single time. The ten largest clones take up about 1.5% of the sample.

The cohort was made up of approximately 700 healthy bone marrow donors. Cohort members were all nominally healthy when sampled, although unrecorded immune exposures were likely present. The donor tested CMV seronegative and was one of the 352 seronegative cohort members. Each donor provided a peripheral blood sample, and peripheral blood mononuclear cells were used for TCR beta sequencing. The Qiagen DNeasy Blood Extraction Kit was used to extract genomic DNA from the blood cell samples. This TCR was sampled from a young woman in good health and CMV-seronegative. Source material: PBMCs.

CDR3 sequence: CAISESIQSEATQYF. The nucleotide sequence is TGTGCCATCAGTGAGTCGATCCAGTCAGAGGCTACGCAGTATTTT. The sequence links TRBV10-3 to TRBJ2-3; the D gene remains uncertain. From cysteine to phenylalanine, the CDR3 is 15 amino acids long. The kept DNA is CDR3 alone, 45 bases in frame from the first base. V was cut back by 0 bases and J by 8 bases, leaving a gap of 15 bases between them. The germline V gene sets CDR1 to ENHRY and CDR2 to SYGVKD.